Here is one T cell receptor beta chain with its context. Its antigen is undetermined. The same CDR3 arises from other DNA sequences in this sample as well. At the deep level, the assay was run. TCRdb's copy holds only in-frame clones and misses some; the assay was immunoSEQ multiplex PCR. The table includes 950,000 to 1,100,000 clones, about 75% detected once. The data were taken from a study of shared clonotypes between healthy human individuals. Overall study context: Sampling drew on donors who were a couple of women and a few men aged 18 to 49. CD4 naive and CD4 memory each took three plates per donor, while CD8 naive took two and CD8 memory one.

Per the germline V gene, CDR1 is SEHNR and CDR2 is FQNEAQ (reference sequence). This CDR3 is 12 amino acids long. Trimming pared 6 bases from V and 5 bases from J, leaving 7 bases between. Study-level findings and limits: There were few donors, and this limited the genetic and exposure-history diversity represented.

The source of this sequence is a man aged 18 to 29 in good health. Material for sequencing was memory CD4+ T cells sorted from blood. The subset: CD45RA-negative fraction. This chain links TRBV7-9 with TRBJ2-2; D unclear. The CDR3 coding sequence is TGTGCCAGCAGTCTTTCTACCGGGGAGCTGTTTTTT. Its protein is CASSLSTGELFF.